Presented here are 8 T cell receptor beta chains from one specimen sequenced in a study of long-term antiretroviral therapy in people with HIV. The run of the v3.0 immunoSEQ assay was at survey level. The protocol was immunoSEQ multiplex PCR, while the TCRdb copy is restricted to in-frame clones and leaves out a portion. The data contain tens of thousands of clones, roughly 84% of them seen just once; the ten biggest clones take up around 8.1%. This specimen consisted of unsorted PBMCs, obtained at the start of antiretroviral therapy. The receptors come from a man aged 50 to 59 with HIV.

V gene TRBV6-1 combines with J gene TRBJ2-7, with D uncertain. Germline-derived CDR1 and CDR2 are MNHNS and SASEGT. Trimming cost V 1 base and J 7 bases, with 11 bases left between them. This CDR3 comprises 13 residues. The DNA for the CDR3 is TGTGCCAGCAGTGAAGAGGTGCGATGGGAGCAGTACTTC. It translates to CASSEEVRWEQYF.

This clone came up once. This rearrangement joins TRBV2 to TRBJ1-5, with TRBD1 matching 7 bases. The CDR3 totals 13 residues. Trimming at V came to 6 bases and at J to 7 bases, leaving 6 bases not matched to a gene. Per germline, CDR1 SNHLY and CDR2 FYNNEI. The CDR3 DNA follows: TGTGCCAGCAGCGCCGGGACAGAACAGCCCCAGCATTTT. It codes for CASSAGTEQPQHF.

This clone was seen just once. This chain connects TRBV4-3 to TRBJ2-1, with D perhaps TRBD1 (5 bases). The germline CDR1 and CDR2 sequences are LGHNA and YSLEER. The CDR3 length is 15 residues. V gave up 1 base and J gave up 10 bases, with 17 bases separating them. CDR3 loop: CASSQGQSALEEQFF. The CDR3 region has the DNA TGCGCCAGCAGCCAAGGACAGTCCGCTCTAGAAGAGCAGTTCTTC.

The chain carries TRBV28 and TRBJ2-6; D is tentatively TRBD1 or TRBD2 (5 bases each). CDR3 length equals 18 residues. Trimming shortened V by 2 bases and J by 0 bases, and 14 bases separated the two germline ends. Germline CDR1 and CDR2: MDHEN and SYDVKM. The CDR3 nucleotides read TGTGCCAGCAGTTTAGTCGGGGCAACATTCTCTGGGGCCAACGTCCTGACTTTC. Its protein is CASSLVGATFSGANVLTF.

The chain is built from TRBV19 and TRBJ1-5; D remains unclear. Germline V lookup: CDR1 LNHDA, CDR2 SQIVND (reference sequence). The length of the CDR3 is 16 residues. Trimming shortened V by 5 bases and J by 1 base, and 15 bases separated the two germline ends. The DNA for the CDR3 is TGTGCCAGTAGTTCCTTGAGGCAGACAAGCAATCAGCCCCAGCATTTT. As protein: CASSSLRQTSNQPQHF.

The rearrangement uses TRBV15 and TRBJ1-1; maybe TRBD1 (5 bases). Germline V gene data show CDR1 as LNHNV and CDR2 as YYDKDF (reference sequence). This CDR3 region has 13 residues. V shed 0 bases and J shed 7 bases, with 9 bases lying between them. CDR3 in DNA: TGTGCCACCAGCAGAGACTACAGGAATGAAGCTTTCTTT. This sequence encodes CATSRDYRNEAFF.

The chain recombines TRBV6-5 with TRBJ2-7; no firm D call. V lost 3 bases and J lost 1, with 16 bases in between. The CDR3 contains 16 residues. CDR1 and CDR2 from the germline V gene are MNHEY and SVGAGI. The CDR3 sequence is CASSYSPRHSSYEQYF. The CDR3 region has the DNA TGTGCCAGCAGTTATTCCCCCCGGCACTCTTCCTACGAGCAGTACTTC.

The sample holds a few counts of this clone. This chain connects TRBV28 to TRBJ2-1; D unresolved. CDR1 is MDHEN and CDR2 is SYDVKM in the germline V gene. V was shortened by 2 bases and J by 0 bases, with 11 bases between the two germline ends. The CDR3 has 16 amino acids. The CDR3 protein is CASSLPGRSSYNEQFF. The CDR3 region has the DNA TGTGCCAGCAGTTTACCCGGCAGAAGCTCCTACAATGAGCAGTTCTTC.